This T cell receptor (beta chain) was sequenced for a study of CD8 T cells in ankylosing spondylitis. Overall study results and limits: Clones tied to disease were said to be significantly enriched in matched ankylosing spondylitis synovial fluid.

Making the TCR beta libraries involved quantitative 5'-RACE with molecular barcodes. TCRdb used MiXCR to reprocess the 5' RACE reads, holding one entry per CDR3 protein. The data hold under 200,000 distinct CDR3 sequences, with roughly 10% observed a single time. V was cut by 4 bases and J by 8 bases, with 9 bases left in between. Germline V gene sequence: CDR1 SGDLS, CDR2 YYNGEE. CDR3 length: 12 amino acids. This clonotype was detected only a few times. The antigen is undetermined. Sequencing was carried out using blood, either unsorted or a sorted T cell fraction (not recorded which). The J gene is TRBJ2-2, the V gene TRBV9, with D unresolved. This receptor was taken from a female donor with ankylosing spondylitis or in good health (not recorded which). This chain's CDR3 is CASSPPGGELFF. DNA of the CDR3: TGTGCCAGCAGCCCCCCTGGTGGGGAGCTGTTTTTT.